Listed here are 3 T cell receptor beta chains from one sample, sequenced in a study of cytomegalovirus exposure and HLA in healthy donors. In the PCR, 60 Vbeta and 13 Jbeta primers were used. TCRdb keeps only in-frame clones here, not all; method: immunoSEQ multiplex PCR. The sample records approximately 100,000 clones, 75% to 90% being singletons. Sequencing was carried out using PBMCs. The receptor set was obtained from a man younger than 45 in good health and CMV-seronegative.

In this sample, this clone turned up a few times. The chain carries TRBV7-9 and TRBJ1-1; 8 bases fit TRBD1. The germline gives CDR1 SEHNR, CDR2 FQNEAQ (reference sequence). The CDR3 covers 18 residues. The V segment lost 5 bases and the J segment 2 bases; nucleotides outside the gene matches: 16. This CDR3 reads CASSPPFRLAGGNTEAFF. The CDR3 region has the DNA TGTGCCAGCAGCCCCCCTTTTAGGTTGGCAGGGGGCAACACTGAAGCTTTCTTT.

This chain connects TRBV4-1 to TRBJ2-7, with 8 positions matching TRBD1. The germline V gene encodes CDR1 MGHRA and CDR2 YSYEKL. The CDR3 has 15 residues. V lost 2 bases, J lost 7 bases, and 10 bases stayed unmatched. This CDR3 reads CASSQRGTGIREQYF. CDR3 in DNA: TGCGCCAGCAGCCAACGCGGGACAGGTATACGGGAGCAGTACTTC.

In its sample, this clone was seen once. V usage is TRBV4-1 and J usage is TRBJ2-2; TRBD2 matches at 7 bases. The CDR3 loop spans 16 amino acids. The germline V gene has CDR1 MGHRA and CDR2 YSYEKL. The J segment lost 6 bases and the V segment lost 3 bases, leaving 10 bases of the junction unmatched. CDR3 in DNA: TGCGCCAGCAGCCAGGACGGACTAGGGTCCCCCGGGGAGCTGTTTTTT. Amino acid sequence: CASSQDGLGSPGELFF.